The 30 T cell receptor beta chains given below trace back to one sample, sequenced in a study of cytomegalovirus exposure and HLA in healthy donors. It was with 60 Vbeta and 13 Jbeta primers that the PCR ran. Clones were read by immunoSEQ multiplex PCR, and TCRdb kept only the in-frame ones, dropping some. The sample records approximately 69,000 clones, approximately 70% being singletons. Sequenced sample: PBMCs. These receptors were collected from a man between 35 and 55 years old in good health and CMV-seropositive.

This clone was seen more than once but under ten times. CDR3 sequence (DNA): TGCAGTGCTTCTCGGTCAGGGGAGCAGTACTTC. This encodes CSASRSGEQYF. The chain couples TRBV20-1 to TRBJ2-5; D possibly corresponds to TRBD1 (6 bases). The CDR3 has 11 amino acids. The germline gives CDR1 DFQATT, CDR2 SNEGSKA (reference sequence). With 5 bases removed from V and 11 bases from J, the gap between germline ends came to 15 bases.

The gene calls are TRBV7-3 and TRBJ2-2; 8 nucleotides agree with TRBD1. This CDR3 spans 14 amino acids. The V segment lost 9 bases and the J segment 7 bases; nucleotides outside the gene matches: 10. In germline, CDR1 is SGHTA, CDR2 FQGTGA. For the CDR3, the DNA is TGTGCCAGTTCCCGGGACAGGTTGGGCGGGGAGCTGTTTTTT. Its protein product is CASSRDRLGGELFF. The variable domain in full, with the rest retrieved from reference TRBV7-3 and TRBJ2-2, is GAGVSQTPSNKVTEKGKYVELRCDPISGHTALYWYRQSLGQGPEFLIYFQGTGAADDSGLPNDRFFAVRPEGSVSTLKIQRTERGDSAVYLCASSRDRLGGELFFGEGSRLTVL.

The rearrangement uses TRBV9 and TRBJ1-2, with TRBD1 as a possible D gene (5 bases). V was clipped by 6 bases and J by 4 bases, with 22 bases between them. This CDR3 region has 16 residues. Looked up from germline, CDR1 is SGDLS and CDR2 is YYNGEE. The CDR3 region is CASNQGSDLPIYGYTF. The CDR3 nucleotides read TGTGCCAGCAACCAGGGATCTGACCTCCCAATCTATGGCTACACCTTC.

The CDR3, as DNA: TGTGCCTGGAGTAAAGGTAGCGGGGGGGTAGATACGCAGTATTTT. As protein: CAWSKGSGGVDTQYF. This sequence joins TRBV30 and TRBJ2-3, with 11 bases fitting TRBD2. Germline CDR1 is GTSNPN and CDR2 is SVGIG (reference sequence). Trimming removed 2 bases from V and 5 bases from J; junction bases left unmatched: 6. The CDR3 has 15 amino acids. The full variable domain, with the rest looked up from reference TRBV30 and TRBJ2-3, is SQTIHQWPATLVQPVGSPLSLECTVEGTSNPNLYWYRQAAGRGLQLLFYSVGIGQISSEVPQNLSASRPQDRQFILSSKKLLLSDSGFYLCAWSKGSGGVDTQYFGPGTRLTVL.

The rearrangement links TRBV18 to TRBJ1-1, with D possibly TRBD1 on 5 matching bases. This CDR3 comprises 17 residues. Trimming took off 3 bases at V and 2 bases at J, with 19 bases between the two ends. The germline V gene encodes CDR1 KGHSH and CDR2 LQKENI. Here the CDR3 DNA reads TGTGCCAGCTCACCGAATCAGGCAGGGCCTACTAACACTGAAGCTTTCTTT. Encoded protein: CASSPNQAGPTNTEAFF. The full variable domain, rest sourced from reference TRBV18 and TRBJ1-1, is NAGVMQNPRHLVRRRGQEARLRCSPMKGHSHVYWYRQLPEEGLKFMVYLQKENIIDESGMPKERFSAEFPKEGPSILRIQQVVRGDSAAYFCASSPNQAGPTNTEAFFGQGTRLTVV.

This clone was seen a few times. This sequence joins TRBV7-9 and TRBJ1-2; D uncertain. V lost 1 base, J lost 5 bases, and 14 bases lay in between. Germline V gene sequence: CDR1 SEHNR, CDR2 FQNEAQ (reference sequence). The CDR3 is 15 amino acids. This CDR3 is CASSLDGTGIYGYTF. The CDR3 DNA follows: TGTGCCAGCAGCTTAGACGGAACGGGGATATATGGCTACACCTTC.

This sequence joins TRBV7-2 and TRBJ2-7, with TRBD2 matching over 7 bases. CDR3 length: 13 amino acids. With V trimmed by 5 bases and J by 4 bases, 5 bases remained unmatched. Looked up from germline, CDR1 is SGHTA and CDR2 is FQGNSA. The CDR3 here is CASSRTGGYEQYF. CDR3 coding DNA: TGTGCCAGCAGCCGGACGGGAGGATACGAGCAGTACTTC.

This chain links TRBV30 with TRBJ2-1; TRBD1 aligns across 8 bases. This CDR3 comprises 14 residues. Germline loops: CDR1 GTSNPN, CDR2 SVGIG (reference sequence). Here the CDR3 DNA reads TGTGCTTCTCAACCCAGGGGGCCCTACAATGAGCAGTTCTTC. This encodes CASQPRGPYNEQFF.

The chain carries TRBV18 and TRBJ1-5; TRBD1 aligns across 10 bases. V dropped 2 bases and J dropped 4; count of bases not matched to a gene: 2. Germline loops: CDR1 KGHSH, CDR2 LQKENI. The length of the CDR3 is 15 residues. The CDR3 coding sequence is TGTGCCAGCTCACCAGGACAGGGGGATAATCAGCCCCAGCATTTT. Translated: CASSPGQGDNQPQHF. Full variable domain (outside the CDR3, taken from reference TRBV18 and TRBJ1-5): NAGVMQNPRHLVRRRGQEARLRCSPMKGHSHVYWYRQLPEEGLKFMVYLQKENIIDESGMPKERFSAEFPKEGPSILRIQQVVRGDSAAYFCASSPGQGDNQPQHFGDGTRLSIL.

The DNA for the CDR3 is TGCGCCAGCAGCTTGGCCGGGACAGTCGGAGAGACCCAGTACTTC. Amino acids: CASSLAGTVGETQYF. The V gene is TRBV5-1, the J gene TRBJ2-5; 7 positions match TRBD1. The trim removed 0 bases at V and 4 bases at J, leaving 6 bases unmatched. The CDR3 sequence is 15 residues long. Germline CDR1 reads SGHRS; CDR2 reads YFSETQ.

The chain links TRBV4-1 to TRBJ2-5; perhaps TRBD2 as D (6 bases). The V gene lost 1 base and the J gene lost 6 bases, with 12 bases spanning the gap. CDR1 and CDR2 from the germline V gene are MGHRA and YSYEKL. There are 14 residues in the CDR3. CDR3 in amino acids: CASSQGNGGKTQYF. The CDR3 bases are TGCGCCAGCAGCCAAGGCAACGGGGGAAAGACCCAGTACTTC.

In its sample, this clone was seen once. The rearrangement links TRBV10-3 to TRBJ1-2; TRBD1 agrees at 8 bases. The CDR3 sequence is 13 residues long. Per germline, CDR1 ENHRY and CDR2 SYGVKD. V dropped 6 bases and J dropped 4; count of bases not matched to a gene: 4. Here the CDR3 DNA reads TGTGCCATCAGGCAGGGACAGGTCTATGGCTACACCTTC. Its translation is CAIRQGQVYGYTF.

This chain connects TRBV27 to TRBJ1-2; 8 nucleotides line up with TRBD1. V dropped 2 bases and J dropped 6; count of bases not matched to a gene: 2. The CDR3 is made up of 13 amino acids. Germline lookup yields CDR1 MNHEY and CDR2 SMNVEV (reference sequence). CDR3 loop: CASSLQGADGYTF. CDR3 nucleotides: TGTGCCAGCAGTTTACAGGGGGCGGATGGCTACACCTTC.

The V call is TRBV29-1, the J call TRBJ1-1, with TRBD1 matching 8 bases. CDR1 is SQVTM and CDR2 is ANQGSEA in the germline V gene. V was clipped by 4 bases and J by 8 bases; unmatched bases: 9. The CDR3 covers 13 residues. The CDR3 DNA reads TGCAGCGTTGCCAGACAGGGGCCCTCCGAAGCTTTCTTT. The encoded protein is CSVARQGPSEAFF.

The J gene is TRBJ2-3, the V gene TRBV5-6, with a tentative D call TRBD1 (6 bases). CDR1 is SGHDT, CDR2 YYEEEE, per germline. This CDR3 is 14 amino acids long. V was shortened by 0 bases and J by 7 bases, with 12 bases between the two germline ends. CDR3 nucleotide sequence: TGTGCCAGCAGCTTGGTTCAGGGGAGCAATACGCAGTATTTT. Translated, it gives CASSLVQGSNTQYF.

This rearrangement joins TRBV29-1 to TRBJ1-2; a weak D match, TRBD1 (5 bases). Looked up from germline, CDR1 is SQVTM and CDR2 is ANQGSEA. Trimming took 6 bases from V and 4 from J, leaving 27 bases between them. The CDR3 extends over 17 amino acids. CDR3 nucleotides: TGCAGCGTCGGGGGGTCCGGGTCAGCAGGGCGAGGCTATGGCTACACCTTC. Protein product: CSVGGSGSAGRGYGYTF.

V and J are TRBV2 and TRBJ1-2, with D unresolved. The V gene's germline CDR1 is SNHLY and CDR2 FYNNEI. The germline V and J ends were trimmed by 4 bases and 7 bases, with 13 bases remaining between them. CDR3 length equals 13 residues. CDR3 region: CASSVQFEGGYTF. The CDR3 bases are TGTGCCAGCAGTGTACAATTCGAGGGTGGCTACACCTTC.

The DNA of the CDR3 is TGTGCCAGCAACCCTAGACTAGCGGGGGGCCGGGAGACCCAGTACTTC. Protein product: CASNPRLAGGRETQYF. V gene TRBV7-2 combines with J gene TRBJ2-5; TRBD2 agrees at 13 bases. The trim removed 7 bases at V and 5 bases at J, leaving 10 bases unmatched. This CDR3 has 16 residues. Germline V gene lookup returns CDR1 SGHTA and CDR2 FQGNSA.

CDR3 coding DNA: TGTGCCAGCAGCTTAGGGGACTTCTTGCACAATGAGCAGTTCTTC. It is translated as CASSLGDFLHNEQFF. The chain carries TRBV7-9 and TRBJ2-1, with a weak D call TRBD2 (6 bases). Germline V CDR1 and CDR2: SEHNR, FQNEAQ (reference sequence). V lost 1 base and J lost 5, with 12 bases in between. The CDR3 has 15 residues.

The genes are TRBV7-2 and TRBJ2-1; D unresolved. This CDR3 comprises 15 residues. Germline V gene lookup returns CDR1 SGHTA and CDR2 FQGNSA. V lost 5 bases and J 0 bases, leaving 11 bases between the germline ends. The CDR3, as DNA: TGTGCCAGCAGCCCAGACTTGGGCTCCTACAATGAGCAGTTCTTC. Translated: CASSPDLGSYNEQFF.

The chain joins TRBV5-1 to TRBJ1-3; possible D gene TRBD1, 5 bases. Germline assignment: CDR1 SGHRS and CDR2 YFSETQ. The CDR3 spans 15 residues. Trimming took 4 bases from V and 3 from J, leaving 14 bases between them. CDR3 sequence (DNA): TGCGCCAGCAGCCTCGGGGGGGGAATTGGAAACACCATATATTTT. It specifies CASSLGGGIGNTIYF.

The J gene is TRBJ2-1, the V gene TRBV14, with 7 bases matching TRBD2. Germline CDR1 is SGHDN and CDR2 is FVKESK. With 1 base clipped from V and 9 bases from J, the junction kept 15 bases outside the gene matches. The CDR3 sequence is 17 residues long. Written as DNA, the CDR3 is TGTGCCAGCAGCCAAGGTATATTGGCTAGCGGCGCTGCTGAGCAGTTCTTC. Its translation: CASSQGILASGAAEQFF.

This sequence joins TRBV6-6 and TRBJ2-1; TRBD2 agrees at 7 bases. J lost 6 bases, V lost 6 bases, and 8 bases had no gene match. CDR3 length: 14 amino acids. Germline V gives CDR1 MNHNY, CDR2 SVGAGI (reference sequence). CDR3 region: CASRRLATGNEQFF. The CDR3, as DNA: TGTGCCAGCAGGCGACTAGCTACAGGCAATGAGCAGTTCTTC.

The V call is TRBV11-2, the J call TRBJ1-2; D is unclear. V dropped 0 bases and J dropped 1 base, with 9 bases sitting between them. The CDR3 is made up of 15 amino acids. Looked up from germline, CDR1 is SGHAT and CDR2 is FQNNGV. DNA for the CDR3: TGTGCCAGCAGCTTAGATTTTGCGGGTAACTATGGCTACACCTTC. Protein: CASSLDFAGNYGYTF.

The chain links TRBV5-1 to TRBJ2-7; 7 nucleotides line up with TRBD1. V lost 4 bases to trimming and J lost 2 bases; unmatched junction nucleotides: 6. CDR1 SGHRS and CDR2 YFSETQ come from the germline V gene. The CDR3 runs 14 residues. CDR3 residues: CASSVRDSAYEQYF. The CDR3 region has the DNA TGCGCCAGCAGCGTCCGGGACAGCGCCTACGAGCAGTACTTC.

This clone was seen a few times. V and J are TRBV6-1 and TRBJ1-5; 7 positions agree with TRBD1. Germline CDR1 and CDR2: MNHNS and SASEGT. The length of the CDR3 is 14 residues. The J segment lost 4 bases and the V segment lost 7 bases, leaving 7 bases of the junction unmatched. CDR3 region: CASTTSGGNQPQHF. The CDR3, as DNA: TGTGCCAGCACTACTTCAGGGGGTAATCAGCCCCAGCATTTT.

This chain connects TRBV2 to TRBJ1-1; 8 bases are shared with TRBD1. The CDR3 is 13 amino acids. The germline CDR1 and CDR2 sequences are SNHLY and FYNNEI. Trimming took 5 bases from V and 10 from J; bases not matched to a gene: 9. CDR3 protein: CASSRGQGQVAFF. The CDR3 DNA is TGTGCCAGCAGTCGCGGACAGGGCCAGGTAGCTTTCTTT.

V gene TRBV28 combines with J gene TRBJ1-6, with 11 bases matching TRBD1. The CDR3 is made up of 15 amino acids. V was clipped by 5 bases and J by 9 bases; unmatched bases: 6. Germline CDR1 MDHEN, CDR2 SYDVKM. CDR3 bases: TGTGCCAGCAGTCCGACCGGGACAGGGGGTTCACCCCTCCACTTT. Encoded protein: CASSPTGTGGSPLHF.

This clone showed up just a few times. The junction differs from germline at one of its ends, possibly a read error. This chain uses TRBV7-7 with TRBJ2-5; the match to TRBD1 covers 7 bases. There are 14 residues in the CDR3. Germline V lookup: CDR1 SSHAT, CDR2 FNYEAQ (reference sequence). The CDR3 loop reads CASTLGTDQETQYF. The DNA for the CDR3 is TGTGCTAGCACCCTAGGGACAGACCAAGAGACCCAGTACTTC.

The V gene is TRBV12-5, the J gene TRBJ2-3; D uncertain. The CDR3 totals 14 residues. Trimming removed 4 bases from V and 4 bases from J, with 12 bases in between. The V gene's germline CDR1 is LGHNT and CDR2 FRNRAP. CDR3 loop: CASGSSAFSDTQYF. The CDR3 nucleotides are TGTGCTAGTGGTTCTTCAGCGTTCTCAGATACGCAGTATTTT.